What follows are 13 T cell receptor beta chains derived from one specimen sequenced in a study of T cell repertoires in cytomegalovirus infection. TCRdb re-called the reads with MiXCR, one entry per CDR3 protein. The profile shows a few hundred thousand distinct CDR3 sequences, more than 40% of them singletons. Antigens of these TCRs are unknown. The sequenced sample was cultured PBMCs, obtained from culture after CMV antigen stimulation. The receptor source for this set is a human donor in good health (CMV status not recorded). Some clones in this sample may be carry-over from other donors' samples.

The J gene is TRBJ1-2, the V gene TRBV7-4, with D unclear. CDR1 SGHVT and CDR2 SQSDAQ come from the germline V gene. This CDR3 comprises 13 residues. V was pared by 11 bases and J by 0 bases, with 13 bases between. CDR3: CAASSAPNYGYTF. The DNA for the CDR3 is TGTGCCGCCTCATCGGCCCCTAACTATGGCTACACCTTC.

This clonotype was observed a few times. The chain is built from TRBV7-8 and TRBJ1-1; 8 bases line up with TRBD1. Germline CDR1 is SGHVS and CDR2 is FQNEAQ. After removal of 5 bases from V and 0 bases from J, the junction contained 11 bases not matched to a gene. This CDR3 spans 17 amino acids. CDR3 DNA sequence: TGTGCCAGCAGCGGATGGGCGGACAGGGCGTTGAACACTGAAGCTTTCTTT. Amino acid sequence: CASSGWADRALNTEAFF.

The chain uses TRBV6-5 and TRBJ2-7; 8 bases agree with TRBD2. With V trimmed by 2 bases and J by 7 bases, 10 bases remained unmatched. Germline assignment: CDR1 MNHEY and CDR2 SVGAGI. The CDR3 is 15 residues long. CDR3 amino acids: CASSYGAGGVQEQYF. CDR3 DNA: TGTGCCAGCAGTTACGGGGCGGGGGGCGTCCAAGAGCAGTACTTC.

This clonotype was counted only a few times. The V and J genes are TRBV19 and TRBJ2-1; D possibly corresponds to TRBD1 (5 bases). V lost 6 bases and J 1 base, leaving 13 bases between the germline ends. Germline values: CDR1 LNHDA, CDR2 SQIVND (reference sequence). The CDR3 contains 15 residues. CDR3 nucleotides: TGTGCCAGTAGATCAGGGCCTGGGTCCTACAATGAGCAGTTCTTC. Residues: CASRSGPGSYNEQFF. Together with reference TRBV19 and TRBJ2-1, the CDR3 gives the full variable domain: DGGITQSPKYLFRKEGQNVTLSCEQNLNHDAMYWYRQDPGQGLRLIYYSQIVNDFQKGDIAEGYSVSREKKESFPLTVTSAQKNPTAFYLCASRSGPGSYNEQFFGPGTRLTVL.

In this sample, this clonotype turned up many times. The V call is TRBV7-2, the J call TRBJ2-7, with D maybe TRBD1 (5 bases). Trimming shortened V by 1 base and J by 4 bases, and 17 bases separated the two germline ends. Germline loops: CDR1 SGHTA, CDR2 FQGNSA. There are 16 residues in the CDR3. CDR3 protein: CASSLVGAQPHYEQYF. Here the CDR3 DNA reads TGTGCCAGCAGCTTAGTTGGGGCCCAACCCCATTACGAGCAGTACTTC.

This chain links TRBV25-1 with TRBJ1-2; no reliable D call. This CDR3 region has 14 residues. V was cut by 7 bases and J by 3 bases, with 15 bases left in between. Germline CDR1 MGHDK, CDR2 SYGVNS. CDR3 protein: CASTPPRTYYGYTF. CDR3 nucleotides: TGTGCCAGCACTCCCCCCAGGACTTACTATGGCTACACCTTC.

The gene calls are TRBV12-3 or TRBV12-4 and TRBJ1-1; 8 bases map to TRBD1. Trimming removed 5 bases from V and 3 bases from J; junction bases left unmatched: 14. The CDR3 covers 17 residues. CDR3 sequence: CASSPTGGVSKDTEAFF. The CDR3 region has the DNA TGTGCCAGCAGTCCAACAGGGGGGGTCAGTAAGGACACTGAAGCTTTCTTT.

The chain has TRBV4-1 and TRBJ1-5; no definite D call. This CDR3 is built from 17 residues. Trimming stripped 0 bases from V and 0 bases from J, with 12 bases between. CDR1 and CDR2 from the germline V gene are MGHRA and YSYEKL. The CDR3 loop reads CASSQDIWVNSNQPQHF. As DNA, the CDR3 is TGCGCCAGCAGCCAAGATATCTGGGTAAATAGCAATCAGCCCCAGCATTTT.

This rearrangement joins TRBV11-2 to TRBJ1-2, with 9 bases lining up with TRBD1. Losses at the gene ends were 3 bases for V and 8 bases for J; bases not matched to a gene: 7. In germline, CDR1 is SGHAT, CDR2 FQNNGV. The CDR3 is made up of 14 amino acids. The CDR3 is CASSFLQGAQGYTF. CDR3 DNA sequence: TGTGCCAGCAGCTTTCTACAGGGGGCGCAAGGCTACACCTTC.

This clonotype was seen more than once but under ten times. The rearrangement uses TRBV28 and TRBJ1-4; TRBD1 might be the D (5 bases). The V end lost 7 bases, the J end lost 7 bases, and 16 bases lay between the germline ends. CDR1 MDHEN and CDR2 SYDVKM come from the germline V gene. This CDR3 has 14 amino acids. CDR3 nucleotide sequence: TGTGCCAGCACTCGCGGGGGAGCGGGTGAAAAACTGTTTTTT. Its protein product is CASTRGGAGEKLFF.

The V gene is TRBV10-3, the J gene TRBJ2-5; either TRBD1 or TRBD2 may supply D (6 bases each). Deletions cut 5 bases from V and 2 bases from J, with 18 bases between. The CDR3 is 16 residues long. Germline V gene sequence: CDR1 ENHRY, CDR2 SYGVKD. The CDR3 reads CAISRGRGGTQETQYF. The CDR3 nucleotides read TGTGCCATCAGTCGGGGGCGAGGTGGGACACAAGAGACCCAGTACTTC.

This clonotype was seen more than once but under ten times. The chain combines TRBV7-2 with TRBJ1-2; TRBD1 matches 7 bases. V shed 5 bases, J shed 3 bases, and the junction held 12 bases outside the gene matches. Germline CDR1 and CDR2: SGHTA and FQGNSA. The CDR3 totals 16 residues. In DNA form, the CDR3 reads TGTGCCAGCAGCACCCGGACAGGCCACACGGACTATGGCTACACCTTC. Protein sequence: CASSTRTGHTDYGYTF.

This clonotype was detected only once. The V and J genes are TRBV20-1 and TRBJ2-5; TRBD2 agrees at 7 bases. The V segment lost 3 bases and the J segment 1 base; nucleotides outside the gene matches: 5. Germline CDR1 is DFQATT and CDR2 is SNEGSKA (reference sequence). The CDR3 consists of 14 residues. Here the CDR3 reads CSARMRGGQETQYF. The CDR3 DNA is TGCAGTGCTAGGATGCGCGGGGGCCAAGAGACCCAGTACTTC.